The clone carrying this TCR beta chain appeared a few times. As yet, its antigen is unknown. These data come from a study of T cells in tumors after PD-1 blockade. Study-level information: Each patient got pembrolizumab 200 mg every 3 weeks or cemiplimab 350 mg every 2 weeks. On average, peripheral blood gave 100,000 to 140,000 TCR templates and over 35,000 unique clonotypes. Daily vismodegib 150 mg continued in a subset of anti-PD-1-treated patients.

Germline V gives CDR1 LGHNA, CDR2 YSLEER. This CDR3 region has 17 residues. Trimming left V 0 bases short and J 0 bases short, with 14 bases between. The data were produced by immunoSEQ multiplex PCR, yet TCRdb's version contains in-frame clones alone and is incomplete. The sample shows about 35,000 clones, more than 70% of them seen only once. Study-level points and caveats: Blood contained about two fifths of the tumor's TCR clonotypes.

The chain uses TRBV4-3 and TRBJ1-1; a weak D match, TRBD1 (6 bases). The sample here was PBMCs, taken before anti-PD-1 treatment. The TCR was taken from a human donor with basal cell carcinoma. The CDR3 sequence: CASSQDRAGDLNTEAFF. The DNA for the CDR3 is TGCGCCAGCAGCCAAGATCGGGCAGGGGACCTGAACACTGAAGCTTTCTTT.